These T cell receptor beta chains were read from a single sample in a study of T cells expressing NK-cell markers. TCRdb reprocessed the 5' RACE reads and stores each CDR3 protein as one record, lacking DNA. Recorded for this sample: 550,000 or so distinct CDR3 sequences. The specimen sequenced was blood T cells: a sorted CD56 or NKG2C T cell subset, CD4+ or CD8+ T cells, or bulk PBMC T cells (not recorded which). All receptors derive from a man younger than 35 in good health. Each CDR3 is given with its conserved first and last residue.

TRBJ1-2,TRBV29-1,CSAAQGTGVGYTF
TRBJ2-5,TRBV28,CASSPLLAGYQETQYF
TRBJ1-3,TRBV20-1,CSASPQGRSGNTIYF
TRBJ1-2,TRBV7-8,CASSPLTTGSSGYTF
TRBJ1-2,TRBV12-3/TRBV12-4,CASSLIPVAGHYGYTF
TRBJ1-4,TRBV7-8,CASSLVGTPKLFF
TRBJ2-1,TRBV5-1,CASSLLPSGALNEQFF
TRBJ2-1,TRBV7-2,CASRSGRGDNEQFF
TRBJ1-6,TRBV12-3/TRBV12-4,CASSLITGSSPLHF
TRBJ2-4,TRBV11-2,CASSPQRGANLAKNIQYF
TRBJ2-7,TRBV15,CATSILTEQYF
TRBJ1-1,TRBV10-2,CASSRTGIMNTEAFF
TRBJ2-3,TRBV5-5,CASSFSLGADTQYF
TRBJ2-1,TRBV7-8,CASSPSWTGEQFF
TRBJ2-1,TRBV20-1,CSWDSSYNEQFF
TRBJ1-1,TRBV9,CASSGGGTVNTEAFF
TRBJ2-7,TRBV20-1,CSARDLRNAFEQYF
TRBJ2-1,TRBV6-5,CASSYSRSGFRGEQFF
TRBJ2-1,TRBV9,CASSGNRDRGGIDNEQFF
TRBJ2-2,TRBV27,CASSTRQGSTGELFF
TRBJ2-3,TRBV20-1,CSARHGGAVSTDTQYF
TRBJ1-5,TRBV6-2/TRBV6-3,CASSYRGLGQPQHF
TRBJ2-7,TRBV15,CATSRAGGSYEQYF
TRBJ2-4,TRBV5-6,CASSASMGIQYF
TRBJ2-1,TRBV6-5,CASSYHHGQNNEQFF
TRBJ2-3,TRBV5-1,CASIPGRTEKDTQYF
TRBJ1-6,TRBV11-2,CASSLGRVNSPLHF
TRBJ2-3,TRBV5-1,CASSLEDRGTDTQYF
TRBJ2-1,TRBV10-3,CATRGEQVSYNEQFF
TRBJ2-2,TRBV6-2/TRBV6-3,CASSRLRGPQTGELFF
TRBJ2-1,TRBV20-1,CSARDPAGHYNEQFF
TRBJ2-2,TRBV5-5,CASSSPGQVSQAGELFF
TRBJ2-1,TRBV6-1,CASNGLAGIGNEQFF
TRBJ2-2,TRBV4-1,CASSQALAGGNTGELFF
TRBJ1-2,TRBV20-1,CSASDRGLYGYTF
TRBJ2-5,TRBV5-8,CASSRTTYSDF
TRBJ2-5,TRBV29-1,CSVGLGRGQETQYF
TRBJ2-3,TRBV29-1,CSVQDPGDTQYF
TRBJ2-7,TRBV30,CAWSVLMHEQYF
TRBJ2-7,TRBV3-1,CASSQGTGSSGQYF
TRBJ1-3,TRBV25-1,CASTRPLMIRTGTGNTIYF
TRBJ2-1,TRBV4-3,CASSQVAGGPSNEQFF
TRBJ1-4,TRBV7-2,CASSFGGQGEKLFF
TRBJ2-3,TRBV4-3,CASSQELEATDTQYF
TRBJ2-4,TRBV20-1,CSARDLNIQYF
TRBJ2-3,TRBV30,CAWSKTGGQDTQYF
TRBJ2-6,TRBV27,CASSRFMWGGGLFSGANVLTF
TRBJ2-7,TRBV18,CASSGQGISYEQYF
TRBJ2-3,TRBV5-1,CASSLAGPWEADTQYF
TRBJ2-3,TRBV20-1,CSACPGQGASDTQYF
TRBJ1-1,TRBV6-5,CASSYSRWQNTEAFF
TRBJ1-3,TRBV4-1,CASSPRPEISSGNTIYF
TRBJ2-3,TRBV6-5,CASSSTGMGTDTQYF
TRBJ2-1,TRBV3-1,CASTQGGGFEQFF
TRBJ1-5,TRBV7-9,CASSLGGEFPQHF